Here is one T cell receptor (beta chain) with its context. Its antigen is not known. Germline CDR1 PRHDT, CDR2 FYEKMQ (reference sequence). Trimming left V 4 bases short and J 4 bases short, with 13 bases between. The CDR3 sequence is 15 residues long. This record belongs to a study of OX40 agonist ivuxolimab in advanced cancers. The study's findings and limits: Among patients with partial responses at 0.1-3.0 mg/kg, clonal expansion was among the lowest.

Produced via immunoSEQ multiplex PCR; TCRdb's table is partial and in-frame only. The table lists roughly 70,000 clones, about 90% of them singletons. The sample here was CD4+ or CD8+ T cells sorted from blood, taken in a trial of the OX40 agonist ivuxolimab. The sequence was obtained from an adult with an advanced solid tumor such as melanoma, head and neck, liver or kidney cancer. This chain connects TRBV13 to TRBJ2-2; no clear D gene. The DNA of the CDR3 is TGTGCCAGCAGCTCCTGGCTCCTGAGCACCGGGGAGCTGTTTTTT. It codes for CASSSWLLSTGELFF.